The 9 T cell receptor beta chains listed next were all sequenced from one sample in a study of blood T cell repertoires in COVID-19 (dated by TCRdb to the early 2020s). Library generation was performed with the immunoSEQ multiplex PCR assay. TCRdb obtained this table from immuneACCESS and retained in-frame rearrangements with V and J assigned. These tables miss some clones; where compared with another copy, unresolved V genes account for less than half of the shortfall, and the remainder is unexplained. The sample data list under 45,000 clones, and about 86% of these were observed just once. 40% to 45% of the sample comes from the top ten. The sequencing sample was made of peripheral blood. The receptors were sampled from a human donor in a cohort sampled during active COVID-19.

This clone came up a few times. The chain combines TRBV7-8 with TRBJ2-1; D gene ambiguous. This CDR3 has 13 amino acids. Trimming pared 1 base from V and 4 bases from J, leaving 5 bases between. Looked up from germline, CDR1 is SGHVS and CDR2 is FQNEAQ. The CDR3 bases are TGTGCCAGCAGCTTAGAACTGTACAATGAGCAGTTCTTC. Amino acid sequence: CASSLELYNEQFF. Combining the CDR3 with reference TRBV7-8 and TRBJ2-1 gives the whole variable domain GAGVSQSPRYKVAKRGQDVALRCDPISGHVSLFWYQQALGQGPEFLTYFQNEAQLDKSGLPSDRFFAERPEGSVSTLKIQRTQQEDSAVYLCASSLELYNEQFFGPGTRLTVL.

The chain links TRBV12-5 to TRBJ2-2; the D gene is possibly TRBD2 (5 bases). Per germline, CDR1 LGHNT and CDR2 FRNRAP. CDR3 length equals 13 residues. V dropped 8 bases and J dropped 0 bases, with 7 bases sitting between them. This chain's CDR3 is CASRGSNTGELFF. The CDR3 DNA reads as TGTGCTAGTAGAGGGTCGAACACCGGGGAGCTGTTTTTT.

The sample holds many counts of this clone. This chain uses TRBV6-5 with TRBJ1-1; D is perhaps TRBD1 (5 bases). CDR3 length: 13 residues. Germline loops: CDR1 MNHEY, CDR2 SVGAGI. V was shortened by 6 bases and J by 1 base, with 9 bases between the two germline ends. CDR3 coding DNA: TGTGCCAGCAGCAGGGCCGGGAACACTGAAGCTTTCTTT. Translation gives CASSRAGNTEAFF.

The chain uses TRBV4-3 and TRBJ2-7, with TRBD1 matching 7 bases. Germline loops: CDR1 LGHNA, CDR2 YSLEER. This CDR3 contains 15 residues. Trimming took 1 base from V and 0 from J; bases not matched to a gene: 3. The CDR3 region is CASSQGQGSSYEQYF. CDR3 DNA: TGCGCCAGCAGCCAAGGACAGGGTTCCTCCTACGAGCAGTACTTC.

This chain joins TRBV7-2 and TRBJ2-3, with a weak D call TRBD2 (5 bases). Trimming took off 1 base at V and 2 bases at J, with 19 bases between the two ends. The CDR3 is 18 amino acids. CDR1 is SGHTA, CDR2 FQGNSA, per germline. CDR3 sequence (DNA): TGTGCCAGCAGCTTAGTCGGAGCTGGGAGAGGAGACACAGATACGCAGTATTTT. Its protein is CASSLVGAGRGDTDTQYF.

The gene calls are TRBV29-1 and TRBJ2-1; D is unclear. Germline lookup yields CDR1 SQVTM and CDR2 ANQGSEA. The CDR3 loop spans 10 amino acids. V lost 3 bases to trimming and J lost 10 bases, with 7 bases between them. For the CDR3, the DNA is TGCAGCGTTGATGGGCTGGAGCAGTTCTTC. This translates into CSVDGLEQFF.

This clone was seen a few times. The V and J genes are TRBV7-9 and TRBJ1-6; 10 nucleotides agree with TRBD1. V gave up 1 base and J gave up 8 bases; unmatched junction bases: 2. Germline V gene sequence: CDR1 SEHNR, CDR2 FQNEAQ (reference sequence). The CDR3 has 15 amino acids. This CDR3 reads CASSLGGTGDSPLHF. DNA for the CDR3: TGTGCCAGCAGCTTAGGAGGGACAGGGGATTCACCCCTCCACTTT.

The chain employs TRBV5-5 and TRBJ2-1; possibly TRBD2 for D (6 bases). The V gene lost 2 bases and the J gene lost 5 bases, with 17 bases spanning the gap. CDR1 is SGHKS, CDR2 YYEKEE, per germline (reference sequence). This CDR3 has 16 amino acids. Here the CDR3 DNA reads TGTGCCAGCAGCTTTAGCTTCAGACTAGTCGACAATGAGCAGTTCTTC. Protein: CASSFSFRLVDNEQFF.

The chain links TRBV19 to TRBJ1-1; TRBD1 matches 8 bases. The CDR3 length is 15 residues. The V gene end was trimmed by 1 base and the J gene end by 7 bases; junction bases not matched to a gene: 8. Germline lookup yields CDR1 LNHDA and CDR2 SQIVND (reference sequence). CDR3 protein: CASSIVDRALNEAFF. The CDR3 DNA reads as TGTGCCAGTAGTATAGTGGACAGGGCCTTAAATGAAGCTTTCTTT. The full variable domain, with the rest looked up from reference TRBV19 and TRBJ1-1, is DGGITQSPKYLFRKEGQNVTLSCEQNLNHDAMYWYRQDPGQGLRLIYYSQIVNDFQKGDIAEGYSVSREKKESFPLTVTSAQKNPTAFYLCASSIVDRALNEAFFGQGTRLTVV.